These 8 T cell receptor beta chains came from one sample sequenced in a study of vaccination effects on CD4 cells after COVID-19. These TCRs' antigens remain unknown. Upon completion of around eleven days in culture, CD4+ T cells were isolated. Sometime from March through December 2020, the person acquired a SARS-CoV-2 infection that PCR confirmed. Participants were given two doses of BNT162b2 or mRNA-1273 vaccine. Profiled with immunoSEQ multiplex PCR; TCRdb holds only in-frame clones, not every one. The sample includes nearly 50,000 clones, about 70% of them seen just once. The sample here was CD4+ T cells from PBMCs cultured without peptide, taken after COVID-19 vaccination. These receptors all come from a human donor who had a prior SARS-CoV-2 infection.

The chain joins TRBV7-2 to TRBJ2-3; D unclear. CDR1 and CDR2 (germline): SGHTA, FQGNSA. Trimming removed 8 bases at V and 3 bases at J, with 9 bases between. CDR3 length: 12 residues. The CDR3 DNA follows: TGTGCCAGCGGGCTGAAAACAGATACGCAGTATTTT. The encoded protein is CASGLKTDTQYF.

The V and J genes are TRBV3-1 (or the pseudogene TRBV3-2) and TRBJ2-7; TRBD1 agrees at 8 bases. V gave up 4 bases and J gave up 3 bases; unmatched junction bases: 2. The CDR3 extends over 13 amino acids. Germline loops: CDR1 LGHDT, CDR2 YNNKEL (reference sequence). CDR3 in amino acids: CASSLGQGYEQYF. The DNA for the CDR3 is TGTGCCAGCAGCCTCGGACAGGGCTACGAGCAGTACTTC.

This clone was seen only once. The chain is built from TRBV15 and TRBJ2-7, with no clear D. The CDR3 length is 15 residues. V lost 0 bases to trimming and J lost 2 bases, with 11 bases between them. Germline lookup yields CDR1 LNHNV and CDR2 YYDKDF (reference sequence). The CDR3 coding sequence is TGTGCCACCAGCAGAGAGTTAGGGTCCGCCTACGAGCAGTACTTC. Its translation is CATSRELGSAYEQYF.

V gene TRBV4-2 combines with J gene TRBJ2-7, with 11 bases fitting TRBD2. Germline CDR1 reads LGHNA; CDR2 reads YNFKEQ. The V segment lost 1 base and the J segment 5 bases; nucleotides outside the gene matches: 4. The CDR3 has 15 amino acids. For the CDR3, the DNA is TGTGCCAGCAGCCAAGGAGTAGCGGGAGGGGACGAGCAGTACTTC. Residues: CASSQGVAGGDEQYF.

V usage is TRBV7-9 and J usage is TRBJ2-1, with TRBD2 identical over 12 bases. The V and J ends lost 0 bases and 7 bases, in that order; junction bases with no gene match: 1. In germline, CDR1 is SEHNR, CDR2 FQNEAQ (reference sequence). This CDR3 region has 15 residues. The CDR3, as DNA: TGTGCCAGCAGCTTAGCTCTAGCGGGGGGGAATGAGCAGTTCTTC. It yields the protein CASSLALAGGNEQFF.

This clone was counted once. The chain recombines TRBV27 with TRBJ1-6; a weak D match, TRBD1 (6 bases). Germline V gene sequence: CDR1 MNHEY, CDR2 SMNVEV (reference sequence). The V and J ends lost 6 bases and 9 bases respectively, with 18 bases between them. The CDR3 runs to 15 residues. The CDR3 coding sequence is TGTGCCAGCAGACTCGACAGGAGAGAGCGTTCACCCCTCCACTTT. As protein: CASRLDRRERSPLHF.

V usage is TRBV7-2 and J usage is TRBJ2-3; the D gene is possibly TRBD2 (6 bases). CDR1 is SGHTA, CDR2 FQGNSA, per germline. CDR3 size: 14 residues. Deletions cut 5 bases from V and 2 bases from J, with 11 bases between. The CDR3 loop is CASSISGYTDTQYF. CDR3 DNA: TGTGCCAGCAGCATTAGCGGTTACACAGATACGCAGTATTTT. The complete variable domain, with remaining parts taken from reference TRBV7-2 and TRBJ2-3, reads GAGVSQSPSNKVTEKGKDVELRCDPISGHTALYWYRQSLGQGLEFLIYFQGNSAPDKSGLPSDRFSAERTGGSVSTLTIQRTQQEDSAVYLCASSISGYTDTQYFGPGTRLTVL.

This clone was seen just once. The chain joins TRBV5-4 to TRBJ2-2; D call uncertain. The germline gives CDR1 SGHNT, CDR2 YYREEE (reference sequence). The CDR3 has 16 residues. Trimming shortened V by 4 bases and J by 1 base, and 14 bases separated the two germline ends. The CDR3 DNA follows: TGTGCCAGCAGCGACAAGTCCGGCCTGAACACCGGGGAGCTGTTTTTT. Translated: CASSDKSGLNTGELFF. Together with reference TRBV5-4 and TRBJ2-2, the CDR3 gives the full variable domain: ETGVTQSPTHLIKTRGQQVTLRCSSQSGHNTVSWYQQALGQGPQFIFQYYREEENGRGNFPPRFSGLQFPNYSSELNVNALELDDSALYLCASSDKSGLNTGELFFGEGSRLTVL.